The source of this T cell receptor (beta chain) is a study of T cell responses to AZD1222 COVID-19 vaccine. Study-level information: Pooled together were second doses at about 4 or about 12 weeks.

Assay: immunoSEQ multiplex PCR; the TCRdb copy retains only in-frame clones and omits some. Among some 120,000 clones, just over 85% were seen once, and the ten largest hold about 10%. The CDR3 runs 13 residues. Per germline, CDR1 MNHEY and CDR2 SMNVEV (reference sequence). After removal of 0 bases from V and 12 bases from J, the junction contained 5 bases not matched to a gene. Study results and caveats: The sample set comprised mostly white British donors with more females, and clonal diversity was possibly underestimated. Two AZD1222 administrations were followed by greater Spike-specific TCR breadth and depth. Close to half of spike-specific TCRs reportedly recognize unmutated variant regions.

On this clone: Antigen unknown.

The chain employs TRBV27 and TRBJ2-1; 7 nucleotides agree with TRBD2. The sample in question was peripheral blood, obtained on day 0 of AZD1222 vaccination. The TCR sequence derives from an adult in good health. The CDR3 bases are TGTGCCAGCAGTTTATCGACGGCGGGAGCGCAGTTCTTC. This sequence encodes CASSLSTAGAQFF.